This T cell receptor (beta chain) stems from a study of shared clonotypes between healthy human individuals. Germline CDR1 and CDR2: MGHRA and YSYEKL. The CDR3 contains 12 residues. V dropped 1 base and J dropped 10 bases, with 8 bases sitting between them. Assay used: immunoSEQ multiplex PCR; TCRdb lists only in-frame clones, some missing. Of some 2,500,000 clones listed, 80% to 95% were seen once; the top ten hold roughly 0.36%. V and J are TRBV4-1 and TRBJ2-1; no clear D gene. This receptor was taken from a man aged 18 to 29 in good health. Some clones in this sample may be carry-over from other donors' samples. Input material: naive CD4+ T cells from PBMCs. Subset in this sample: CD45RA+ positively selected. CDR3 coding DNA: TGCGCCAGCAGCCAAGGGTTCAGCGAGCAGTTCTTC. This sequence encodes CASSQGFSEQFF.